These 13 T cell receptor beta chains were sequenced from one sample in a study of T cells in Graves' hyperthyroidism and ophthalmopathy. Amplification of TCR beta CDR3 regions was performed using RNA transcripts as template. When the TCR CDR3 underwent first-round RT-PCR, the HTBI primer set was used. TCRdb re-analysed the multiplex PCR reads in MiXCR, keeping a single row per CDR3 protein. The sample yields approximately 430,000 distinct CDR3 sequences, roughly 14% seen once. The sample consisted of blood. The receptors shown here come from a man younger than 30 with Graves' ophthalmopathy.

Many counts were recorded for this clonotype. The gene calls are TRBV20-1 and TRBJ2-7; no definite D call. V gave up 5 bases and J gave up 0 bases, with 5 bases separating them. Germline lookup yields CDR1 DFQATT and CDR2 SNEGSKA (reference sequence). This CDR3 spans 11 amino acids. The CDR3 nucleotides are TGCAGTGCTGCCAACTCCTACGAGCAGTACTTC. It is translated as CSAANSYEQYF.

This clonotype was counted a few times. CDR3: CSVDGSREGSEQYF. The CDR3, as DNA: TGCAGCGTTGATGGGTCTCGAGAAGGATCCGAGCAGTACTTC. The chain joins TRBV29-1 to TRBJ2-7; D call uncertain. Looked up from germline, CDR1 is SQVTM and CDR2 is ANQGSEA. The CDR3 is 14 residues long. Trimming stripped 3 bases from V and 6 bases from J, with 18 bases between.

This chain links TRBV25-1 with TRBJ1-1; 7 nucleotides align to TRBD1. The V segment lost 4 bases and the J segment 0 bases; nucleotides outside the gene matches: 11. This CDR3 spans 17 amino acids. CDR1 MGHDK and CDR2 SYGVNS come from the germline V gene. The CDR3 sequence is CASSARLQGRLNTEAFF. CDR3 nucleotide sequence: TGTGCCAGCAGTGCCCGCTTACAGGGGCGCTTGAACACTGAAGCTTTCTTT. The whole variable domain, remainder taken from reference TRBV25-1 and TRBJ1-1, is EADIYQTPRYLVIGTGKKITLECSQTMGHDKMYWYQQDPGMELHLIHYSYGVNSTEKGDLSSESTVSRIRTEHFPLTLESARPSHTSQYLCASSARLQGRLNTEAFFGQGTRLTVV.

This clonotype was seen at least ten times. This sequence joins TRBV12-3 or TRBV12-4 and TRBJ2-1; 11 nucleotides agree with TRBD2. This CDR3 has 14 amino acids. V gave up 2 bases and J gave up 10 bases; unmatched junction bases: 4. This CDR3 reads CASSLTLAGGEQFF. The CDR3 DNA sequence: TGTGCCAGCAGTTTAACGCTAGCGGGAGGCGAGCAGTTCTTC.

The chain recombines TRBV19 with TRBJ2-4; D call uncertain. V was pared by 1 base and J by 2 bases, with 9 bases between. The germline gives CDR1 LNHDA, CDR2 SQIVND (reference sequence). The CDR3 length is 15 residues. The CDR3 here is CASSIVLGSKNIQYF. The CDR3 nucleotides read TGTGCCAGTAGTATAGTTCTGGGGTCCAAAAACATTCAGTACTTC. The full variable domain, with the rest looked up from reference TRBV19 and TRBJ2-4, is DGGITQSPKYLFRKEGQNVTLSCEQNLNHDAMYWYRQDPGQGLRLIYYSQIVNDFQKGDIAEGYSVSREKKESFPLTVTSAQKNPTAFYLCASSIVLGSKNIQYFGAGTRLSVL.

This clonotype was recorded many times. This chain connects TRBV24-1 to TRBJ2-5, with 10 bases that match TRBD2. The germline V gene encodes CDR1 KGHDR and CDR2 SFDVKD. The CDR3 runs to 16 residues. V was pared by 5 bases and J by 5 bases, with 10 bases of the junction left unmatched. The CDR3 coding sequence is TGTGCCACCAGTGGCCAGGGGAGCGGGGGGGCCGAGACCCAGTACTTC. Translating it yields CATSGQGSGGAETQYF.

This clonotype was detected ten times or more. The chain couples TRBV6-2 or TRBV6-3 to TRBJ1-5; no clear D. The V end was cut by 4 bases, the J end by 7 bases, with 17 bases between. Germline lookup yields CDR1 MNHEY and CDR2 SVGEGT. The CDR3 has 15 residues. CDR3 in amino acids: CASSSPSVSRQPQHF. In nucleotides, the CDR3 is TGTGCCAGCAGTTCCCCGAGCGTGTCTCGGCAGCCCCAGCATTTT.

This clonotype was recorded at least ten times. The chain combines TRBV13 with TRBJ1-2; D is unclear. The CDR3 extends over 15 amino acids. V was cut by 0 bases and J by 4 bases, with 12 bases left in between. Germline lookup yields CDR1 PRHDT and CDR2 FYEKMQ (reference sequence). The CDR3 loop reads CASSLGLGMGYGYTF. In nucleotides, the CDR3 is TGTGCCAGCAGCTTAGGCCTGGGGATGGGCTATGGCTACACCTTC. The full variable domain, in which reference TRBV13 and TRBJ1-2 provide the parts outside the CDR3, is AAGVIQSPRHLIKEKRETATLKCYPIPRHDTVYWYQQGPGQDPQFLISFYEKMQSDKGSIPDRFSAQQFSDYHSELNMSSLELGDSALYFCASSLGLGMGYGYTFGSGTRLTVV.

This chain links TRBV29-1 with TRBJ2-5; TRBD2 aligns across 7 bases. CDR3 length: 14 residues. The junction had 3 bases not matched to a gene; V was cut back by 1 base and J by 1 base. Germline CDR1 reads SQVTM; CDR2 reads ANQGSEA. The CDR3: CSVEVGGAQETQYF. CDR3 nucleotide sequence: TGCAGCGTTGAAGTGGGAGGGGCCCAAGAGACCCAGTACTTC.

In its sample, this clonotype was seen many times. The CDR3: CASSFYGGAVYGYTF. CDR3 nucleotides: TGTGCCAGCAGTTTCTATGGGGGGGCGGTTTATGGCTACACCTTC. The genes are TRBV27 and TRBJ1-2, with D maybe TRBD1 (6 bases). The germline V and J ends were trimmed by 3 bases and 5 bases, with 16 bases remaining between them. Per the germline V gene, CDR1 is MNHEY and CDR2 is SMNVEV (reference sequence). The CDR3 has 15 amino acids.

The table lists this clonotype with many counts. The genes are TRBV6-1 and TRBJ2-5; 9 bases map to TRBD2. The length of the CDR3 is 12 residues. Trimming took 3 bases from V and 14 from J; bases not matched to a gene: 7. The germline CDR1 and CDR2 sequences are MNHNS and SASEGT. The CDR3 DNA sequence: TGTGCCAGCAGTGAGCATGAGCGGGGGGCCTACTTC. It encodes CASSEHERGAYF.

This clonotype was detected ten times or more. The chain links TRBV7-8 to TRBJ1-3, with D tentatively TRBD1 (5 bases). V gave up 6 bases and J gave up 2 bases, with 11 bases separating them. Germline CDR1 SGHVS, CDR2 FQNEAQ. The CDR3 is 14 residues long. CDR3 residues: CASSPQGPGNTIYF. In nucleotides, the CDR3 is TGTGCCAGCAGTCCCCAGGGCCCTGGAAACACCATATATTTT.

This clonotype was observed at least ten times. This rearrangement joins TRBV9 to TRBJ2-3; possibly TRBD2 for D (5 bases). Trimming removed 3 bases from V and 4 bases from J, with 21 bases in between. Germline V gene lookup returns CDR1 SGDLS and CDR2 YYNGEE. This CDR3 region has 17 residues. This CDR3 is CASSGPEIRGFSDTQYF. The CDR3 bases are TGTGCCAGCAGCGGACCCGAGATCCGGGGTTTTTCAGATACGCAGTATTTT.